Presented here are 16 T cell receptor beta chains from one specimen sequenced in a study of blood T cell repertoires in COVID-19. Generated by immunoSEQ multiplex PCR, the TCRdb table keeps only in-frame clones and is missing some. The sample includes 260,000 or so clones, around 88% seen only once; the top ten take roughly 1.2%. The specimen sequenced was PBMCs or T cells enriched from blood (not recorded which). These receptors were obtained from a woman aged 35 to 49 with acute COVID-19.

The V call is TRBV11-3, the J call TRBJ2-7; TRBD2 matches at 12 bases. V lost 5 bases to trimming and J lost 2 bases; unmatched junction nucleotides: 4. Germline V lookup: CDR1 SGHNT, CDR2 YENEEA. The CDR3 totals 15 residues. The CDR3 is CASSIGLAGPYEQYV. The DNA of the CDR3 is TGTGCCAGCAGCATCGGACTAGCGGGACCCTACGAGCAGTACGTC.

This clone has at least ten counts. The chain recombines TRBV7-3 with TRBJ2-2, with 11 positions matching TRBD2. The CDR3 runs 19 residues. The germline CDR1 and CDR2 sequences are SGHTA and FQGTGA. V shed 5 bases and J 2 bases; nucleotides not matched to a gene: 13. Here the CDR3 reads CASSQKQRTSGHNTGELFF. In nucleotides, the CDR3 is TGTGCCAGCAGCCAAAAGCAACGGACTAGCGGGCACAACACCGGGGAGCTGTTTTTT.

This clone was seen a single time. The rearrangement links TRBV19 to TRBJ2-5; D is perhaps TRBD1 (6 bases). Germline values: CDR1 LNHDA, CDR2 SQIVND (reference sequence). V was shortened by 2 bases and J by 5 bases, with 9 bases between the two germline ends. This CDR3 has 13 residues. CDR3 nucleotide sequence: TGTGCCAGTAGTATAACAGGGTGGGAGACCCAGTACTTC. The encoded protein is CASSITGWETQYF.

The chain carries TRBV28 and TRBJ1-5; 8 bases are shared with TRBD1. The germline gives CDR1 MDHEN, CDR2 SYDVKM. The CDR3 is made up of 15 amino acids. V shed 6 bases, J shed 3 bases, and the junction held 7 bases outside the gene matches. CDR3 sequence reads: CASRQTGVNNQPQHF. Written as DNA, the CDR3 is TGTGCCAGCAGGCAGACAGGGGTGAACAATCAGCCCCAGCATTTT.

This clone was recorded a few times. The chain employs TRBV19 and TRBJ1-2; 8 nucleotides match TRBD1. Germline lookup yields CDR1 LNHDA and CDR2 SQIVND (reference sequence). V shed 7 bases, J shed 4 bases, and the junction held 8 bases outside the gene matches. This CDR3 is built from 14 residues. The CDR3 nucleotides are TGTGCCAGTAAAATAGGACAGGGTGGCTATGGCTACACCTTC. Protein: CASKIGQGGYGYTF.

V gene TRBV4-1 combines with J gene TRBJ2-4, with D possibly being TRBD1 (6 bases). The V gene lost 3 bases and the J gene lost 0 bases, with 15 bases spanning the gap. The CDR3 spans 17 residues. The germline V gene has CDR1 MGHRA and CDR2 YSYEKL. CDR3 sequence (DNA): TGCGCCAGCAGCCACCAACAGGGCGTAATAGCCAAAAACATTCAGTACTTC. Amino acid sequence: CASSHQQGVIAKNIQYF.

This chain links TRBV28 with TRBJ1-1, with 9 bases aligning to TRBD1. V was clipped by 7 bases and J by 1 base; unmatched bases: 7. CDR3 length: 15 residues. Looked up from germline, CDR1 is MDHEN and CDR2 is SYDVKM. The CDR3 loop reads CASKPTGQGNTEAFF. In DNA form, the CDR3 reads TGTGCCAGCAAACCGACGGGACAGGGGAACACTGAAGCTTTCTTT. The whole variable domain, filled in from reference TRBV28 and TRBJ1-1, reads DVKVTQSSRYLVKRTGEKVFLECVQDMDHENMFWYRQDPGLGLRLIYFSYDVKMKEKGDIPEGYSVSREKKERFSLILESASTNQTSMYLCASKPTGQGNTEAFFGQGTRLTVV.

J is TRBJ2-7 and V is TRBV5-1; TRBD2 might be the D (5 bases). Germline V CDR1 and CDR2: SGHRS, YFSETQ. The CDR3 sequence is 13 residues long. V was clipped by 2 bases and J by 4 bases, with 10 bases between them. CDR3 nucleotide sequence: TGCGCCAGCAGCTTTACTGGGGAGTACGAGCAGTACTTC. Translating it yields CASSFTGEYEQYF.

This clone has only a few counts. CDR3: CATETGGVTEAFF. The CDR3 DNA reads as TGTGCCACCGAGACAGGGGGCGTCACTGAAGCTTTCTTT. The chain joins TRBV19 to TRBJ1-1, with 10 bases identical to TRBD1. From germline, CDR1 is LNHDA and CDR2 SQIVND (reference sequence). The CDR3 contains 13 residues. Trimming cost V 10 bases and J 4 bases; bases outside gene matches: 6. Full variable domain (missing parts from reference TRBV19 and TRBJ1-1): DGGITQSPKYLFRKEGQNVTLSCEQNLNHDAMYWYRQDPGQGLRLIYYSQIVNDFQKGDIAEGYSVSREKKESFPLTVTSAQKNPTAFYLCATETGGVTEAFFGQGTRLTVV.

The chain couples TRBV5-4 to TRBJ2-1; tentative D call: TRBD2 (5 bases). This CDR3 is built from 15 residues. The germline CDR1 and CDR2 sequences are SGHNT and YYREEE (reference sequence). V was cut by 0 bases and J by 7 bases, with 14 bases left in between. Here the CDR3 DNA reads TGTGCCAGCAGCTTGGAACCACCTTCGGGGAATGAGCAGTTCTTC. Translated, it gives CASSLEPPSGNEQFF. The variable domain in full, with the rest retrieved from reference TRBV5-4 and TRBJ2-1, is ETGVTQSPTHLIKTRGQQVTLRCSSQSGHNTVSWYQQALGQGPQFIFQYYREEENGRGNFPPRFSGLQFPNYSSELNVNALELDDSALYLCASSLEPPSGNEQFFGPGTRLTVL.

The rearrangement links TRBV19 to TRBJ1-2, with 11 bases identical to TRBD1. The V gene's germline CDR1 is LNHDA and CDR2 SQIVND (reference sequence). The CDR3 has 16 residues. The J segment lost 4 bases and the V segment lost 9 bases, leaving 13 bases of the junction unmatched. The CDR3 DNA reads as TGTGCCAGCACAGTAACCGGGACAGGGGGGTCCTATGGCTACACCTTC. Protein sequence: CASTVTGTGGSYGYTF.

V gene TRBV5-1 combines with J gene TRBJ2-7, with a tentative D call TRBD1 (5 bases). The germline V gene has CDR1 SGHRS and CDR2 YFSETQ. Trimming left V 0 bases short and J 6 bases short, with 13 bases between. This CDR3 has 14 residues. The CDR3, as DNA: TGCGCCAGCAGCTTGGCCGGTCGGCAGGGCGAGCAGTACTTC. Amino acid sequence: CASSLAGRQGEQYF.

This clone was found once. The chain has TRBV6-2 or TRBV6-3 and TRBJ2-1; D is possibly TRBD2 (5 bases). From germline, CDR1 is MNHEY and CDR2 SVGEGT. This CDR3 contains 13 residues. The germline V and J ends were trimmed by 2 bases and 12 bases, with 14 bases remaining between them. CDR3 sequence (DNA): TGTGCCAGCAGTTACGTTACAGATGCGGGGCAGTTCTTC. It yields the protein CASSYVTDAGQFF.

The gene calls are TRBV28 and TRBJ1-2; 8 bases agree with TRBD1. The CDR3 length is 15 residues. The ends lost 6 bases at V and 0 bases at J; junction bases unmatched: 6. CDR1 is MDHEN and CDR2 is SYDVKM in the germline V gene. The DNA for the CDR3 is TGTGCCAGCAGGCGCCTGACAGGGGCTAACTATGGCTACACCTTC. Amino acid sequence: CASRRLTGANYGYTF.

This clone came up once. The genes are TRBV3-1 (or the pseudogene TRBV3-2) and TRBJ2-5; D gene uncertain. Germline loops: CDR1 LGHDT, CDR2 YNNKEL (reference sequence). V lost 3 bases to trimming and J lost 5 bases, with 25 bases between them. This CDR3 region has 18 residues. The CDR3 bases are TGTGCCAGCAGCCACCCCCAAGAGGTCGTAGGCAGACGGGAGACCCAGTACTTC. It specifies CASSHPQEVVGRRETQYF.

J is TRBJ1-4 and V is TRBV28, with a tentative D call TRBD1 (6 bases). Germline V CDR1 and CDR2: MDHEN, SYDVKM. CDR3 size: 14 residues. The V gene lost 5 bases and the J gene lost 7 bases, with 14 bases spanning the gap. CDR3 in amino acids: CASSTTGWSEKLFF. Written as DNA, the CDR3 is TGTGCCAGCAGTACTACAGGGTGGAGTGAAAAACTGTTTTTT.